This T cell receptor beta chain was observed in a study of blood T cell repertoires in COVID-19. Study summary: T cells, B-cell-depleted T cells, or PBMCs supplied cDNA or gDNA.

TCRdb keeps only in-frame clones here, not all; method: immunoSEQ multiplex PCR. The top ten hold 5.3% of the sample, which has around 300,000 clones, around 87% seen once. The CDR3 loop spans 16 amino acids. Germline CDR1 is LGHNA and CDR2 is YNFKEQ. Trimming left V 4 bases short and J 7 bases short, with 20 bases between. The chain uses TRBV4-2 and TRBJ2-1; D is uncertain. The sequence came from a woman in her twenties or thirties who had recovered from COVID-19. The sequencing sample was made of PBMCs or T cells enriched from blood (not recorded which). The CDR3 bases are TGTGCCAGCAGCCGAACTCTAGTAACCTCCTCGAATGAGCAGTTCTTC. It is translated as CASSRTLVTSSNEQFF.